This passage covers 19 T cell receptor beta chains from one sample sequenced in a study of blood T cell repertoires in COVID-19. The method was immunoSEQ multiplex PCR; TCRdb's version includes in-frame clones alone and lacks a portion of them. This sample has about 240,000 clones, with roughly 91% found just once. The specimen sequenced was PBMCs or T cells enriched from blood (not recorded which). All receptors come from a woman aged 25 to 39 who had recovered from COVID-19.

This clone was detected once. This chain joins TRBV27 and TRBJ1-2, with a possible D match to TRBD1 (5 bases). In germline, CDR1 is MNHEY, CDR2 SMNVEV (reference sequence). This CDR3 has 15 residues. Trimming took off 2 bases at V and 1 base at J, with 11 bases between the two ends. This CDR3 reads CASSLRGGDNYGYTF. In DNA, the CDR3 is TGTGCCAGCAGTTTAAGGGGCGGAGATAACTATGGCTACACCTTC.

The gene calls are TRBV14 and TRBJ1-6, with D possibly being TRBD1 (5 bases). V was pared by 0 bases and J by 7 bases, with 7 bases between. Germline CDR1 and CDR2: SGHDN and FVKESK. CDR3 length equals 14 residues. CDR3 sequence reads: CASSQDRGNSPLHF. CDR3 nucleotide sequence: TGTGCCAGCAGCCAAGATAGGGGCAATTCACCCCTCCACTTT.

In DNA form, the CDR3 reads TGTGCCAGCAGTTTAAGGGACAGGTCAAACGAGCAGTACTTC. This codes for CASSLRDRSNEQYF. The V gene is TRBV27, the J gene TRBJ2-7; TRBD1 matches 8 bases. CDR1 is MNHEY, CDR2 SMNVEV, per germline (reference sequence). CDR3 size: 14 residues. V was clipped by 2 bases and J by 5 bases; unmatched bases: 5.

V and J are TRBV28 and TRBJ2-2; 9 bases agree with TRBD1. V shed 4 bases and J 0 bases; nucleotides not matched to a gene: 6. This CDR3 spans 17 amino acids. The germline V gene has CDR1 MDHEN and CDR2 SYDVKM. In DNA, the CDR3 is TGTGCCAGCAGTTCTACAGGGGGCGCCCCGAACACCGGGGAGCTGTTTTTT. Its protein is CASSSTGGAPNTGELFF.

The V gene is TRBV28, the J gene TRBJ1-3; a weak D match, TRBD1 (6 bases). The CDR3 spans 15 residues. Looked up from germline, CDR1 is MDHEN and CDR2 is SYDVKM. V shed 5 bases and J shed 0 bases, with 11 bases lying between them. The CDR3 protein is CASSRTGSSGNTIYF. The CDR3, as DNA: TGTGCCAGCAGTCGTACAGGGTCCTCTGGAAACACCATATATTTT.

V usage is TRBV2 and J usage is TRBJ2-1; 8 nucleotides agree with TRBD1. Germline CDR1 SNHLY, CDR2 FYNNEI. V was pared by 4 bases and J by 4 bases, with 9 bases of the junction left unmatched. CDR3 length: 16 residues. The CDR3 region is CASSGGRRTGYNEQFF. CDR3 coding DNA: TGTGCCAGCAGTGGGGGACGTCGGACAGGGTACAATGAGCAGTTCTTC.

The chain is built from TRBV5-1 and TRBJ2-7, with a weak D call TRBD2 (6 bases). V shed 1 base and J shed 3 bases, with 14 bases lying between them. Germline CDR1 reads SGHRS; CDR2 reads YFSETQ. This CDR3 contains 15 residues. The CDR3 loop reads CASSLKYPGDYEQYF. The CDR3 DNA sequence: TGCGCCAGCAGCTTGAAATATCCGGGAGACTACGAGCAGTACTTC.

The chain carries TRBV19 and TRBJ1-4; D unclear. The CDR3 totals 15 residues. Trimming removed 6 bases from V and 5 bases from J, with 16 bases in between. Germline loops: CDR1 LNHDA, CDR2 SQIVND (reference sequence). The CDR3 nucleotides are TGTGCCAGTAGCCCCGGGGATTTTTCGAATGAAAAACTGTTTTTT. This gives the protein CASSPGDFSNEKLFF. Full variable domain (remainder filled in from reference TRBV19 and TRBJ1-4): DGGITQSPKYLFRKEGQNVTLSCEQNLNHDAMYWYRQDPGQGLRLIYYSQIVNDFQKGDIAEGYSVSREKKESFPLTVTSAQKNPTAFYLCASSPGDFSNEKLFFGSGTQLSVL.

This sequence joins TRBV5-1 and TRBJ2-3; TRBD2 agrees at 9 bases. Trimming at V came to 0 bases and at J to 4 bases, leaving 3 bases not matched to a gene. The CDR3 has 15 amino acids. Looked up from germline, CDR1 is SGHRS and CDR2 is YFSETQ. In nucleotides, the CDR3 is TGCGCCAGCAGCTTGGAGGGGACTAGCCCAGATACGCAGTATTTT. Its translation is CASSLEGTSPDTQYF.

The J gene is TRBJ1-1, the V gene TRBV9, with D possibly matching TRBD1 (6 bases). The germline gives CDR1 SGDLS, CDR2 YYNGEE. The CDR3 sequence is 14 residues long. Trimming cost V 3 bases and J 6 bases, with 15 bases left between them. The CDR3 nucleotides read TGTGCCAGCAGCGGGGGCGGCAGGGGCTCTGAAGCTTTCTTT. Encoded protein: CASSGGGRGSEAFF. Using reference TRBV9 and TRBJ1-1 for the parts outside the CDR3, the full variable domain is DSGVTQTPKHLITATGQRVTLRCSPRSGDLSVYWYQQSLDQGLQFLIQYYNGEERAKGNILERFSAQQFPDLHSELNLSSLELGDSALYFCASSGGGRGSEAFFGQGTRLTVV.

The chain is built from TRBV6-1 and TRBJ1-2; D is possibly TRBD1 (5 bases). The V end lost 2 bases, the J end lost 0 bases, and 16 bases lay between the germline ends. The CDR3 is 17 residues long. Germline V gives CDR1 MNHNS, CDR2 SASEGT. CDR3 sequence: CASSERPRERTNYGYTF. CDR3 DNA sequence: TGTGCCAGCAGTGAAAGACCCAGGGAAAGAACTAACTATGGCTACACCTTC.

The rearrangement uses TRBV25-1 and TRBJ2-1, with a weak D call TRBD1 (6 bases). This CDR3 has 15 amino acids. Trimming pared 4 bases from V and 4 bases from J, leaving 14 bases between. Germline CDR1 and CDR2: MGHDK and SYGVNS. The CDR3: CASSAHDQGYNEQFF. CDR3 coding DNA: TGTGCCAGCAGTGCCCACGATCAGGGGTACAATGAGCAGTTCTTC. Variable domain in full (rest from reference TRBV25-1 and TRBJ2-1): EADIYQTPRYLVIGTGKKITLECSQTMGHDKMYWYQQDPGMELHLIHYSYGVNSTEKGDLSSESTVSRIRTEHFPLTLESARPSHTSQYLCASSAHDQGYNEQFFGPGTRLTVL.

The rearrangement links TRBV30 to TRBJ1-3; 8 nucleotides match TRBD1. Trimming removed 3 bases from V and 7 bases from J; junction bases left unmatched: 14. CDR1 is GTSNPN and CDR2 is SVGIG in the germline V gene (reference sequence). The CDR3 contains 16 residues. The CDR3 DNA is TGTGCCTGGAGCGACCCGGTGCAGGGGGCGCGGAACACCATATATTTT. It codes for CAWSDPVQGARNTIYF.

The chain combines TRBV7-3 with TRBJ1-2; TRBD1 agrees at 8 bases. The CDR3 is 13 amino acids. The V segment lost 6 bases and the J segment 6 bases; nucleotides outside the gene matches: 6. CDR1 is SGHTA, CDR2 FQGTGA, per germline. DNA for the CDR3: TGTGCCAGCAGTGTCCCAGGGGGCAATGGCTACACCTTC. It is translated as CASSVPGGNGYTF.

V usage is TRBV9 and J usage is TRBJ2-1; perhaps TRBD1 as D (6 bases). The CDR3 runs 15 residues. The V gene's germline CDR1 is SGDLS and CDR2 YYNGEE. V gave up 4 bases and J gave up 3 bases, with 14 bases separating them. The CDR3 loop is CASSQAGVIYNEQFF. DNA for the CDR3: TGTGCCAGCAGCCAGGCAGGGGTTATCTACAATGAGCAGTTCTTC.

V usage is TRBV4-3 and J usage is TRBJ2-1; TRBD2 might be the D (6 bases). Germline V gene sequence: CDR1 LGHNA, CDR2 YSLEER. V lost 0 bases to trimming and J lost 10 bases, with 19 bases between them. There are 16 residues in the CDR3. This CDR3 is CASSQDWGVVGQEQFF. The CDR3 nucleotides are TGCGCCAGCAGCCAAGACTGGGGGGTGGTAGGGCAGGAGCAGTTCTTC.

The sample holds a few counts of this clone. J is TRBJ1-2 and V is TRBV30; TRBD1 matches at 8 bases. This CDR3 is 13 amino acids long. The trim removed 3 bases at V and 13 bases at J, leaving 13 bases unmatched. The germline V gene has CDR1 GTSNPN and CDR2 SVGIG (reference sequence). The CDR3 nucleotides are TGTGCCTGGAGACGAGCCGGGACAGGATCGGTCACCTTC. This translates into CAWRRAGTGSVTF.

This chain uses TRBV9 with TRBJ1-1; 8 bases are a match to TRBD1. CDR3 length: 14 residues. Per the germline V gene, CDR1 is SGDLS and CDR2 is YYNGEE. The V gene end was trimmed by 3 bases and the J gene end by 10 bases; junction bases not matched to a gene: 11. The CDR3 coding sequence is TGTGCCAGCAGCGGGAGTCAGGGGGCGGTTGGAGCTTTCTTT. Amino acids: CASSGSQGAVGAFF.

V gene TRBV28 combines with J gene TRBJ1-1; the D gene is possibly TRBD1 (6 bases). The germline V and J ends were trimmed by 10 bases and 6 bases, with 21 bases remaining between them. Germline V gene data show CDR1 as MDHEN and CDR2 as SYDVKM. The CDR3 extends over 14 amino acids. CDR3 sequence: CAIKNPRGLAEAFF. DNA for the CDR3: TGTGCCATCAAGAACCCCAGGGGCCTCGCTGAAGCTTTCTTT.